This T cell receptor (beta chain) was documented in a study of Ad26.COV2.S vaccination and SARS-CoV-2 variants. V lost 7 bases to trimming and J lost 9 bases, with 16 bases between them. The CDR3 sequence is 13 residues long. CDR1 is SNHLY and CDR2 is FYNNEI in the germline V gene. Treatment in this sample: 15 to 20 received Ad26.COV2.S at low or high dose, single or two shots; 5 received placebo; per-sample allocation not given. Material that was analyzed had been drawn on day 63 after the first vaccine or placebo injection. Sequencing was performed with immunoSEQ multiplex PCR; in TCRdb, only in-frame clones are kept and a portion is missing. The sample gives hundreds of thousands of clones, around nine tenths of which show up once; about 3.4% is in the top ten.

The rearrangement joins TRBV2 to TRBJ2-1; tentative D call: TRBD1 (6 bases). The specimen comprised peripheral blood, sampled in a trial of Ad26.COV2.S vaccine versus placebo. This clonotype originated in a person aged 18 to 65 who received the Ad26.COV2.S COVID-19 vaccine or a placebo. The chain's CDR3 is CASTTGHMAEQFF. DNA for the CDR3: TGTGCCAGCACTACGGGACATATGGCTGAGCAGTTCTTC.